The present T cell receptor beta chain was sequenced within a study of Graves' ophthalmopathy and Graves' hyperthyroidism. Remarks on this clonotype: Its antigen is as yet unknown.

Trimming removed 4 bases at V and 0 bases at J, with 13 bases between. From germline, CDR1 is MNHNS and CDR2 SASEGT. The CDR3 is made up of 15 amino acids. Study conclusions and caveats: Ophthalmopathy cases were distinguished from stable hyperthyroidism by a 13-signature model, reaching 85% to 90% sensitivity and approximately 81% specificity. In predicting ophthalmopathy progression, the model reached about 69% sensitivity and under 85% specificity.

Amplifying from RNA transcripts, the study obtained TCR beta CDR3 regions. Amplification began with first-round RT-PCR using HTBI primers, then second-round multiplex PCR was performed. TCRdb processed the multiplex PCR reads anew with MiXCR; each CDR3 protein has one entry. The sample contains about 480,000 distinct CDR3 sequences, around 15% of which appear only once. Diagnosis relied on clinical symptoms, serum thyroxine, TRAb, thyroid ultrasound and orbital computed tomography. Sequences were obtained from blood. The source of this sequence is a woman in her twenties or thirties with Graves' ophthalmopathy. This chain joins TRBV6-1 and TRBJ2-7; D is uncertain. In nucleotides, the CDR3 is TGTGCCAGCAGTGGGGTGATGGGGTCCTCCTACGAGCAGTACTTC. Translated, it gives CASSGVMGSSYEQYF.